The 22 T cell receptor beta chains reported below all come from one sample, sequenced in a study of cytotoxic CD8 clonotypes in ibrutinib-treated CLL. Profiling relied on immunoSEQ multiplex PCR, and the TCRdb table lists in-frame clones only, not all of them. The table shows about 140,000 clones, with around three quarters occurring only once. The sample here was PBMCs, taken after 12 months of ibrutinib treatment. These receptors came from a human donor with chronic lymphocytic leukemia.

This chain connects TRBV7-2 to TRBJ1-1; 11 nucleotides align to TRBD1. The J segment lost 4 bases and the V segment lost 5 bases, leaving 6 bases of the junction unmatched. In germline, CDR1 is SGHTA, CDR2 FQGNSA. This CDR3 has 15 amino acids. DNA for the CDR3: TGTGCCAGCAGCCGCAGGACAGGGGGCGTCACTGAAGCTTTCTTT. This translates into CASSRRTGGVTEAFF.

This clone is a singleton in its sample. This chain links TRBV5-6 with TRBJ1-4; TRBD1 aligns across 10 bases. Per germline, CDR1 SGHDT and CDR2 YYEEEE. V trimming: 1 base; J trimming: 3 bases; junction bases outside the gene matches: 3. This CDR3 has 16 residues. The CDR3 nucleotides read TGTGCCAGCAGCTTGTCGGGGACAGGGGCTAATGAAAAACTGTTTTTT. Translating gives CASSLSGTGANEKLFF.

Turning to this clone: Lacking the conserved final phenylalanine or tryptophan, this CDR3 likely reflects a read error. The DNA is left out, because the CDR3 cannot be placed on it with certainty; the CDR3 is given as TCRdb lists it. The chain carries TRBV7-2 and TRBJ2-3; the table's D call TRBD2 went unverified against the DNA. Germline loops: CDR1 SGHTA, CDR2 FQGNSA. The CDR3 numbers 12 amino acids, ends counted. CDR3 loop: CASNDPGLAGRV.

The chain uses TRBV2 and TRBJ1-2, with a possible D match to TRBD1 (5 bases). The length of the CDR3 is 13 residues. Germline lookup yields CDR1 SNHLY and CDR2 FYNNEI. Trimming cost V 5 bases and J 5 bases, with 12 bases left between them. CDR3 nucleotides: TGTGCCAGCAGTTTTGACAGTGCTTATGGCTACACCTTC. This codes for CASSFDSAYGYTF.

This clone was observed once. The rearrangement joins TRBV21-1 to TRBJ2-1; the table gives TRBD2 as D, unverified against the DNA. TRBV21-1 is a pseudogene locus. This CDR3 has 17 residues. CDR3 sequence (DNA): TGTGCCAGCAGCAAAGGGCGAGCGGGGGGTTTCTACAATGAGCAGTTCTTC. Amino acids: CASSKGRAGGFYNEQFF.

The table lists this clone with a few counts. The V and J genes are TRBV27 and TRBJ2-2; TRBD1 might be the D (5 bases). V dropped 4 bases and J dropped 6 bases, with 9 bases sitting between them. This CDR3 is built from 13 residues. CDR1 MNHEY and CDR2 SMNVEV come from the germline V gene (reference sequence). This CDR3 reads CASSYGRAGELFF. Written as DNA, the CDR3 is TGTGCCAGCAGTTATGGCAGGGCCGGGGAGCTGTTTTTT.

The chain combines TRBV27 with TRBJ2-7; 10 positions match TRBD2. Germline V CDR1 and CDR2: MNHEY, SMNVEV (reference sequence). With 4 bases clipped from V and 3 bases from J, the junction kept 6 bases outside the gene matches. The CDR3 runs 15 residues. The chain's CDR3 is CASSSPSGGNYEQYF. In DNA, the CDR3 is TGTGCCAGCAGTTCCCCTAGCGGGGGTAACTACGAGCAGTACTTC.

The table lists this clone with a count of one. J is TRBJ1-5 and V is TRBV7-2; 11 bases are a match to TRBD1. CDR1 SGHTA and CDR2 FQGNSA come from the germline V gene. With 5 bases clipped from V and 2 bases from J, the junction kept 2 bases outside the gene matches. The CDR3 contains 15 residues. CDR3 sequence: CASSPGQGGNQPQHF. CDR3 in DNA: TGTGCCAGCAGCCCGGGACAGGGGGGCAATCAGCCCCAGCATTTT.

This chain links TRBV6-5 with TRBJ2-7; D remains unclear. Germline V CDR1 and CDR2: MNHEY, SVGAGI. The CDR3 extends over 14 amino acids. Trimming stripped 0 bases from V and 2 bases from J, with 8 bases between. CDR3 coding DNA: TGTGCCAGCAGTTACTCGGTGGGCACCTACGAGCAGTACTTC. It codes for CASSYSVGTYEQYF.

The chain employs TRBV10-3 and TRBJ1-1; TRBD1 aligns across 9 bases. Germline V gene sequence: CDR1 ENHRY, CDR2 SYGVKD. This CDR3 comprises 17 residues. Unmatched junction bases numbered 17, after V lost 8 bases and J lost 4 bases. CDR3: CAIRIGGEQGAITEAFF. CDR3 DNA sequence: TGTGCCATCCGAATTGGTGGCGAACAGGGGGCTATCACTGAAGCTTTCTTT.

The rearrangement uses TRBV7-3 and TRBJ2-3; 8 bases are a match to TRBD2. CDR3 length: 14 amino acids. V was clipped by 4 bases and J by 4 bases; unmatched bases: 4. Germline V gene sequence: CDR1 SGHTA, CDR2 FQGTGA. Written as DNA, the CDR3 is TGTGCCAGCAGCTGGGCGGGGGGCCCAGATACGCAGTATTTT. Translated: CASSWAGGPDTQYF.

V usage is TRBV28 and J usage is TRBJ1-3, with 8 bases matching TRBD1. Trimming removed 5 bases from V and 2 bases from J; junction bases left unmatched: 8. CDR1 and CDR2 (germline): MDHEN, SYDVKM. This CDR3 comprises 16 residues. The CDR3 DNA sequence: TGTGCCAGCAGTCCACATCAGGGGGCTCCTGGAAACACCATATATTTT. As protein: CASSPHQGAPGNTIYF.

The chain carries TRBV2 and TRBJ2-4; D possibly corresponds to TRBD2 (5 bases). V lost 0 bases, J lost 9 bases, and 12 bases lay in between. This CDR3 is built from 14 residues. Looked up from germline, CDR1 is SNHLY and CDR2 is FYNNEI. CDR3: CASSEAVPGIIQYF. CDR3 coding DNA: TGTGCCAGCAGTGAAGCGGTACCCGGGATCATTCAGTACTTC. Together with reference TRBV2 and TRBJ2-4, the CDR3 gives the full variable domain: EPEVTQTPSHQVTQMGQEVILRCVPISNHLYFYWYRQILGQKVEFLVSFYNNEISEKSEIFDDQFSVERPDGSNFTLKIRSTKLEDSAMYFCASSEAVPGIIQYFGAGTRLSVL.

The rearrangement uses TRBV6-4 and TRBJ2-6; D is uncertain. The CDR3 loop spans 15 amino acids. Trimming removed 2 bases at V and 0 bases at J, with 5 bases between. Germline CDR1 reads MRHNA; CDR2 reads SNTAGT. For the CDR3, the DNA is TGTGCCAGCAGTGACAGAACCTCTGGGGCCAACGTCCTGACTTTC. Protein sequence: CASSDRTSGANVLTF.

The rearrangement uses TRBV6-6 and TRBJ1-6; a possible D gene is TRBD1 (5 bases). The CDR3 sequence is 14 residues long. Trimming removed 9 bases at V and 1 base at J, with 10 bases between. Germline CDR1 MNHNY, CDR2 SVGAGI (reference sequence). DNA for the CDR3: TGTGCCAGTCTCGGACAATCCTATAATTCACCCCTCCACTTT. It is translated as CASLGQSYNSPLHF.

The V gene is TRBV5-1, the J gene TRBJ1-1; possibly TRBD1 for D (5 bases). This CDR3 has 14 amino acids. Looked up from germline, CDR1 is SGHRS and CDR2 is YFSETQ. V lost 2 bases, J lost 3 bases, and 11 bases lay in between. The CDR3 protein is CASSFSRGDTEAFF. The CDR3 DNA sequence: TGCGCCAGCAGCTTTTCGAGGGGTGACACTGAAGCTTTCTTT. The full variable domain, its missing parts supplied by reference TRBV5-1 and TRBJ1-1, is KAGVTQTPRYLIKTRGQQVTLSCSPISGHRSVSWYQQTPGQGLQFLFEYFSETQRNKGNFPGRFSGRQFSNSRSEMNVSTLELGDSALYLCASSFSRGDTEAFFGQGTRLTVV.

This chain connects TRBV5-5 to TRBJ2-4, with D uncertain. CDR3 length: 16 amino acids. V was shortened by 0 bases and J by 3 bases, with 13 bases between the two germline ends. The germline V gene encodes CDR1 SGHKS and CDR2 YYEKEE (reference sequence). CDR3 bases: TGTGCCAGCAGCTTGGGGTTGCTTTTTGGCAAAAACATTCAGTACTTC. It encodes CASSLGLLFGKNIQYF.

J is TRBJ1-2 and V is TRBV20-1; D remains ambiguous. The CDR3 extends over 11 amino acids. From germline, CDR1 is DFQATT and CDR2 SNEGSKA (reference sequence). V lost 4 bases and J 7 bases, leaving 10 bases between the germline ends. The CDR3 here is CSATTRSGYTF. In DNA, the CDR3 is TGCAGTGCTACCACCAGAAGTGGCTACACCTTC.

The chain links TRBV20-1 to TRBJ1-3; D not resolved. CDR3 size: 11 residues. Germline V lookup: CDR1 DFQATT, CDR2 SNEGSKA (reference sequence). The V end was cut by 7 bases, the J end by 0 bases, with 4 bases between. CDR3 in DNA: TGCAGTGGAAGCTCTGGAAACACCATATATTTT. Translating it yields CSGSSGNTIYF.

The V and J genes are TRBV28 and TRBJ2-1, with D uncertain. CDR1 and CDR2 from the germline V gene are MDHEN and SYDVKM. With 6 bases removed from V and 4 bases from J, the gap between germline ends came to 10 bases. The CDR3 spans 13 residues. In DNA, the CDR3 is TGTGCCAGCAGCCAAGACGGTTACAATGAGCAGTTCTTC. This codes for CASSQDGYNEQFF.

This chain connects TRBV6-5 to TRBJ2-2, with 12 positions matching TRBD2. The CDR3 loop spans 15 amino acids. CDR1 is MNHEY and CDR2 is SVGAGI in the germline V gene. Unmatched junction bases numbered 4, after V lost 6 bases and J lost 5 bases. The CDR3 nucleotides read TGTGCCAGCAGACCGACTAGCGGGAGAACCGGGGAGCTGTTTTTT. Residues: CASRPTSGRTGELFF.

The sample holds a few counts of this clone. The CDR3 DNA sequence: TGTGCCAGTACCCTAGAGGGCACTAACTATGGCTACACCTTC. It is translated as CASTLEGTNYGYTF. The chain combines TRBV19 with TRBJ1-2; D remains unclear. The V and J ends lost 7 bases and 0 bases respectively, with 12 bases between them. Germline-derived CDR1 and CDR2 are LNHDA and SQIVND (reference sequence). There are 14 residues in the CDR3.